A single sample gave rise to the 32 T cell receptor beta chains below, sequenced in a study of beta chain features in type 1 diabetes. Expressed TCRB transcripts were sequenced after all isolated RNA was converted to cDNA. Data came from immunoSEQ multiplex PCR; TCRdb stores just in-frame clones and leaves some out. Among fewer than 650,000 clones listed, roughly 15% were seen once. Sequencing input: naive CD4+ T cells from blood. The origin of the receptors is a man younger than 35 in good health.

V and J are TRBV18 and TRBJ2-7; the D is unclear. Germline CDR1 reads KGHSH; CDR2 reads LQKENI. This CDR3 region has 13 residues. The ends were cut back, 2 bases at V and 1 base at J, with 6 bases in the middle. The chain's CDR3 is CASSPKGSYEQYF. As DNA, the CDR3 is TGTGCCAGCTCACCAAAAGGGTCCTACGAGCAGTACTTC.

About this clone: This sample includes further DNA sequences coding for the same CDR3. The J gene is TRBJ1-1, the V gene TRBV29-1; D may be TRBD1 (5 bases). Germline V lookup: CDR1 SQVTM, CDR2 ANQGSEA. The V gene lost 1 base and the J gene lost 1 base, with 7 bases spanning the gap. The CDR3 has 13 amino acids. CDR3 bases: TGCAGCGTTGAAGGACAGACGAACACTGAAGCTTTCTTT. This gives the protein CSVEGQTNTEAFF.

This clone was counted between two and nine times. The chain employs TRBV2 and TRBJ2-3, with 8 bases that match TRBD1. The CDR3 totals 14 residues. The J segment lost 2 bases and the V segment lost 6 bases, leaving 4 bases of the junction unmatched. Germline V lookup: CDR1 SNHLY, CDR2 FYNNEI. CDR3 bases: TGTGCCAGCAGGAGGGACAGGTACACAGATACGCAGTATTTT. This gives the protein CASRRDRYTDTQYF.

This clone was seen many times. The J gene is TRBJ1-4, the V gene TRBV14; no firm D call. V was pared by 1 base and J by 5 bases, with 11 bases between. The germline V gene has CDR1 SGHDN and CDR2 FVKESK. The CDR3 is 15 amino acids. The CDR3 protein is CASSQVRLRNEKLFF. The CDR3, as DNA: TGTGCCAGCAGCCAAGTGAGACTGAGAAATGAAAAACTGTTTTTT.

V and J are TRBV6-5 and TRBJ1-5; D remains ambiguous. CDR1 is MNHEY, CDR2 SVGAGI, per germline. Trimming cost V 5 bases and J 2 bases, with 4 bases left between them. The CDR3 is made up of 12 amino acids. The CDR3 DNA reads TGTGCCAGCAGTACAGGCAATCAGCCCCAGCATTTT. Its protein is CASSTGNQPQHF.

In this sample, this clone turned up a few times. The chain employs TRBV7-8 and TRBJ2-2, with D possibly TRBD2 on 5 matching bases. Germline CDR1 is SGHVS and CDR2 is FQNEAQ. V lost 2 bases and J lost 0, with 7 bases in between. The CDR3 spans 15 residues. The CDR3 coding sequence is TGTGCCAGCAGCTTATTCGGGACGAACACCGGGGAGCTGTTTTTT. Its protein product is CASSLFGTNTGELFF.

About this clone itself: This sample includes further DNA sequences coding for the same CDR3. J is TRBJ2-5 and V is TRBV20-1; D is ambiguous. The V gene's germline CDR1 is DFQATT and CDR2 SNEGSKA (reference sequence). This CDR3 comprises 11 residues. V was pared by 1 base and J by 4 bases, with 4 bases between. CDR3: CSARVSETQYF. CDR3 nucleotides: TGCAGTGCTAGAGTATCAGAGACCCAGTACTTC.

This clone was detected only a few times. The chain couples TRBV6-5 to TRBJ1-5; D possibly corresponds to TRBD1 (6 bases). The CDR3 spans 14 residues. V was pared by 4 bases and J by 4 bases, with 11 bases between. Germline V gives CDR1 MNHEY, CDR2 SVGAGI. The CDR3 region has the DNA TGTGCCAGCAGTTTACAGGGAGCAAATCAGCCCCAGCATTTT. It encodes CASSLQGANQPQHF.

This clone occurred a few times. This chain uses TRBV9 with TRBJ2-1; D possibly uses TRBD1 or TRBD2 (7 bases each). The CDR3 is 16 amino acids. From germline, CDR1 is SGDLS and CDR2 YYNGEE. The V and J ends lost 3 bases and 8 bases respectively, with 21 bases between them. The CDR3 loop is CASSAPETGRGDEQFF. CDR3 coding DNA: TGTGCCAGCAGCGCTCCAGAGACAGGGAGGGGGGATGAGCAGTTCTTC.

V is TRBV5-1 and J is TRBJ1-1, with no clear D. The CDR3 consists of 14 residues. In germline, CDR1 is SGHRS, CDR2 YFSETQ. Trimming took 1 base from V and 1 from J, leaving 8 bases between them. The CDR3 protein is CASSLSPPNTEAFF. CDR3 bases: TGCGCCAGCAGCTTGTCTCCCCCGAACACTGAAGCTTTCTTT.

V and J are TRBV9 and TRBJ1-2; D is unclear. In germline, CDR1 is SGDLS, CDR2 YYNGEE. There are 15 residues in the CDR3. Trimming removed 2 bases at V and 2 bases at J, with 13 bases between. Written as DNA, the CDR3 is TGTGCCAGCAGCGTCCGCGTCCAATCAAACTATGGCTACACCTTC. It is translated as CASSVRVQSNYGYTF.

V and J are TRBV6-1 and TRBJ2-7; D is possibly TRBD2 (6 bases). V was pared by 4 bases and J by 3 bases, with 19 bases between. Germline values: CDR1 MNHNS, CDR2 SASEGT. This CDR3 is built from 16 residues. In DNA, the CDR3 is TGTGCCAGCAGTGTTGTGGGGACTGTGAGAGGCTACGAGCAGTACTTC. It specifies CASSVVGTVRGYEQYF.

The chain joins TRBV7-6 to TRBJ1-4; 9 nucleotides line up with TRBD1. Looked up from germline, CDR1 is SGHVS and CDR2 is FNYEAQ. CDR3 length equals 17 residues. J gave up 5 bases and V 4 bases, and 11 bases lay outside the gene matches. CDR3 nucleotide sequence: TGTGCCAGCAGCTCCAGCTATAGAGGACAGGGGAATGAAAAACTGTTTTTT. Residues: CASSSSYRGQGNEKLFF. The full variable domain, completed using reference TRBV7-6 and TRBJ1-4, is GAGVSQSPRYKVTKRGQDVALRCDPISGHVSLYWYRQALGQGPEFLTYFNYEAQQDKSGLPNDRFSAERPEGSISTLTIQRTEQRDSAMYRCASSSSYRGQGNEKLFFGSGTQLSVL.

This chain joins TRBV14 and TRBJ1-5, with D tentatively TRBD1 (6 bases). The CDR3 is made up of 14 amino acids. With 3 bases removed from V and 6 bases from J, the gap between germline ends came to 12 bases. Germline loops: CDR1 SGHDN, CDR2 FVKESK. This CDR3 reads CASSHTGLGQPQHF. The DNA of the CDR3 is TGTGCCAGCAGCCACACAGGGTTGGGTCAGCCCCAGCATTTT.

The V gene is TRBV5-1, the J gene TRBJ2-5; D gene uncertain. The CDR3 covers 12 residues. Trimming took off 0 bases at V and 6 bases at J, with 6 bases between the two ends. Germline-derived CDR1 and CDR2 are SGHRS and YFSETQ. CDR3 protein: CASSLDTKTQYF. As DNA, the CDR3 is TGCGCCAGCAGCTTGGATACGAAGACCCAGTACTTC.

The rearrangement links TRBV6-5 to TRBJ1-3; maybe TRBD1 (6 bases). V lost 2 bases and J lost 6, with 14 bases in between. This CDR3 comprises 15 residues. Germline V gene sequence: CDR1 MNHEY, CDR2 SVGAGI. In DNA form, the CDR3 reads TGTGCCAGCAGTTACACCTCGGCAGGGGTAAACACCATATATTTT. Translation gives CASSYTSAGVNTIYF.

This clone turned up a few times. The rearrangement joins TRBV28 to TRBJ2-5; D is unclear. Germline lookup yields CDR1 MDHEN and CDR2 SYDVKM. With 8 bases removed from V and 5 bases from J, the gap between germline ends came to 9 bases. The CDR3 length is 11 residues. Here the CDR3 reads CASERRETQYF. The DNA of the CDR3 is TGTGCCAGCGAACGCCGGGAGACCCAGTACTTC.

This clone was observed a few times. This sequence joins TRBV5-1 and TRBJ2-3, with 9 bases aligning to TRBD2. V trimming: 1 base; J trimming: 2 bases; junction bases outside the gene matches: 2. The CDR3 sequence is 15 residues long. Germline V lookup: CDR1 SGHRS, CDR2 YFSETQ. The CDR3 loop is CASSLIAGVTDTQYF. As DNA, the CDR3 is TGCGCCAGCAGCTTGATAGCGGGAGTCACAGATACGCAGTATTTT.

The genes are TRBV5-4 and TRBJ2-7; unclear D gene. The CDR3 runs 14 residues. Trimming removed 0 bases at V and 2 bases at J, with 9 bases between. Germline CDR1 SGHNT, CDR2 YYREEE (reference sequence). Here the CDR3 DNA reads TGTGCCAGCAGCTTGGAGGGCACCACCTACGAGCAGTACTTC. It is translated as CASSLEGTTYEQYF.

CDR3: CASSLSTGGSYEQYF. CDR3 DNA: TGTGCCAGCAGTTTATCGACAGGGGGCTCCTACGAGCAGTACTTC. The V and J genes are TRBV27 and TRBJ2-7; 9 nucleotides align to TRBD1. This CDR3 comprises 15 residues. The J segment lost 0 bases and the V segment lost 0 bases, leaving 0 bases of the junction unmatched. The V gene's germline CDR1 is MNHEY and CDR2 SMNVEV (reference sequence).

The chain joins TRBV18 to TRBJ2-1; possibly TRBD2 for D (5 bases). This CDR3 is 16 amino acids long. V lost 4 bases, J lost 0 bases, and 13 bases lay in between. The germline CDR1 and CDR2 sequences are KGHSH and LQKENI. The CDR3 sequence: CASSRPAGGSYNEQFF. Here the CDR3 DNA reads TGTGCCAGCTCACGCCCCGCGGGCGGCTCCTACAATGAGCAGTTCTTC.

This clone was observed a handful of times. The genes are TRBV6-4 and TRBJ1-1; the match to TRBD1 covers 9 bases. The CDR3 runs to 13 residues. Per germline, CDR1 MRHNA and CDR2 SNTAGT. The V gene end was trimmed by 6 bases and the J gene end by 4 bases; junction bases not matched to a gene: 3. DNA of the CDR3: TGTGCCAGCAGAGCGGGACAGGGCACTGAAGCTTTCTTT. Translating it yields CASRAGQGTEAFF.

The chain has TRBV11-1 and TRBJ2-5, with 9 bases aligning to TRBD1. Germline CDR1 is SGHAT and CDR2 is FQDESV (reference sequence). V lost 8 bases to trimming and J lost 4 bases; unmatched junction nucleotides: 5. The CDR3 totals 13 residues. The CDR3 region has the DNA TGTGCCAGCGGACAGGGGACCAGAGAGACCCAGTACTTC. Its protein product is CASGQGTRETQYF.

This chain links TRBV4-1 with TRBJ1-5; D call uncertain. Per germline, CDR1 MGHRA and CDR2 YSYEKL. The CDR3 consists of 13 residues. V dropped 4 bases and J dropped 5 bases, with 9 bases sitting between them. The CDR3 spells CASSLNSDQPQHF. The DNA for the CDR3 is TGCGCCAGCAGCCTAAACAGCGATCAGCCCCAGCATTTT.

CDR3 nucleotides: TGTGCCACCTCAGGGTGGGGGAGCTCTGGAAACACCATATATTTT. Residues: CATSGWGSSGNTIYF. The J gene is TRBJ1-3, the V gene TRBV15, with a weak D call TRBD1 (5 bases). Per the germline V gene, CDR1 is LNHNV and CDR2 is YYDKDF (reference sequence). The CDR3 runs to 15 residues. V was trimmed by 8 bases and J by 0 bases, leaving 14 bases between them.

On this clone itself: Because the CDR3's place on the DNA is in doubt, the DNA is left out and the CDR3 is given as listed by TCRdb. The chain is built from TRBV4-1 and TRBJ2-7; TRBD1 was called by the table and not checked on the DNA. The CDR3 sequence runs 13 residues, both termini included. Per the germline V gene, CDR1 is MGHRA and CDR2 is YSYEKL. The CDR3 loop is CASSQVGLGTGIF.

The rearrangement uses TRBV12-5 and TRBJ2-7, with 10 bases lining up with TRBD1. There are 13 residues in the CDR3. J gave up 4 bases and V 5 bases, and 2 bases lay outside the gene matches. Germline V CDR1 and CDR2: LGHNT, FRNRAP. The CDR3 DNA sequence: TGTGCTAGTGGTCTGGGACAGGGGTACGAGCAGTACTTC. Protein sequence: CASGLGQGYEQYF.

This sequence joins TRBV18 and TRBJ1-4, with TRBD1 matching over 9 bases. Germline-derived CDR1 and CDR2 are KGHSH and LQKENI. This CDR3 comprises 16 residues. V shed 3 bases and J 8 bases; nucleotides not matched to a gene: 10. CDR3: CASSPPDRGIGEKLFF. In DNA form, the CDR3 reads TGTGCCAGCTCACCCCCTGACAGGGGGATCGGGGAAAAACTGTTTTTT.

The chain joins TRBV7-2 to TRBJ1-3; D is unclear. This CDR3 has 13 residues. CDR1 SGHTA and CDR2 FQGNSA come from the germline V gene. Trimming shortened V by 1 base and J by 2 bases, and 3 bases separated the two germline ends. The chain's CDR3 is CASSLGAGNTIYF. CDR3 nucleotides: TGTGCCAGCAGCTTAGGAGCTGGAAACACCATATATTTT.

A few counts support this clone. This rearrangement joins TRBV11-3 to TRBJ2-1, with D possibly TRBD2 on 5 matching bases. Germline V gives CDR1 SGHNT, CDR2 YENEEA. Deletions cut 5 bases from V and 7 bases from J, with 12 bases between. The CDR3 contains 13 residues. CDR3 sequence: CASSVTSRNEQFF. The CDR3 bases are TGTGCCAGCAGCGTAACTAGTAGGAATGAGCAGTTCTTC.

Only a few counts were recorded for this clone. The V and J genes are TRBV5-5 and TRBJ1-5, with TRBD1 matching over 10 bases. This CDR3 spans 14 amino acids. J lost 8 bases, V lost 1 base, and 3 bases had no gene match. CDR1 SGHKS and CDR2 YYEKEE come from the germline V gene (reference sequence). The CDR3 sequence: CASSLMGQGKPQHF. The CDR3 DNA reads TGTGCCAGCAGCTTGATGGGACAGGGGAAGCCCCAGCATTTT.

The CDR3 is CASSLAYEQFF. CDR3 in DNA: TGTGCCAGCAGCTTGGCATATGAGCAGTTCTTC. The J gene is TRBJ2-1, the V gene TRBV5-6; D gene uncertain. This CDR3 contains 11 residues. The V and J ends lost 0 bases and 8 bases respectively, with 3 bases between them. Germline loops: CDR1 SGHDT, CDR2 YYEEEE.